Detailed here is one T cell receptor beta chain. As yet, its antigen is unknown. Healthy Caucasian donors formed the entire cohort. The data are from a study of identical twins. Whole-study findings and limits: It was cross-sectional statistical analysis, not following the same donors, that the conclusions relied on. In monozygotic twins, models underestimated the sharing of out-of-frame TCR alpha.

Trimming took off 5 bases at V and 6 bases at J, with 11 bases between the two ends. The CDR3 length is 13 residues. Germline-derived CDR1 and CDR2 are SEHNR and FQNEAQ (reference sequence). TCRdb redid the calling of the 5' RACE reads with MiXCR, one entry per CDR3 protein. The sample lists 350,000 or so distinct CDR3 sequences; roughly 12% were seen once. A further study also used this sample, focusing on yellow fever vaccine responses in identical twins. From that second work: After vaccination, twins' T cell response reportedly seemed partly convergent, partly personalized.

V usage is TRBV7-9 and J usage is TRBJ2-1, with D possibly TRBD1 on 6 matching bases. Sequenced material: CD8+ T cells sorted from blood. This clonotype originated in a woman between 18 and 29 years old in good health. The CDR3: CASSPDRFNEQFF. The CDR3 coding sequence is TGTGCCAGCAGCCCGGACAGATTCAATGAGCAGTTCTTC.